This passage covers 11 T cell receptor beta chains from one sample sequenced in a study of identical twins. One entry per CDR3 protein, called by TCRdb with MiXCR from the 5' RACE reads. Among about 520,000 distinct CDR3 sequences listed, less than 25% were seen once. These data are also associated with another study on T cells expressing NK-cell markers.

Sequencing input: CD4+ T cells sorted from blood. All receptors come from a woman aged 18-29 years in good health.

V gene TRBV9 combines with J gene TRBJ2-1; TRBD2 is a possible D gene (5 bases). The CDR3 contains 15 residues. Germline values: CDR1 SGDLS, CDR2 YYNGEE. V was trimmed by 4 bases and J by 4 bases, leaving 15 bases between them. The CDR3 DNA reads TGTGCCAGCAGCCCTACGGCAGCGGATTACAATGAGCAGTTCTTC. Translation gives CASSPTAADYNEQFF.

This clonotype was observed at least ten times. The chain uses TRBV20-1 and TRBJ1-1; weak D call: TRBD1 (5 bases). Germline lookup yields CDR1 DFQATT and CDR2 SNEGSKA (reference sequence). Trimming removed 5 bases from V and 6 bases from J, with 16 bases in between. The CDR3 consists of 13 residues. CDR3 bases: TGCAGTGCTTCCGGGGCCTTATTTCCTGAAGCTTTCTTT. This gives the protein CSASGALFPEAFF.

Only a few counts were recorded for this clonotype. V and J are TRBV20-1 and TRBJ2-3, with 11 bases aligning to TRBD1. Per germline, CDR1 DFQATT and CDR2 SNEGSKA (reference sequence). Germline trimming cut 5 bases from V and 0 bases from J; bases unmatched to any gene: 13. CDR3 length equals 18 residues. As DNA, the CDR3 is TGCAGTGCTTTTTCCCTCCGGGACAGGGGGTTTAGCACAGATACGCAGTATTTT. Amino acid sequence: CSAFSLRDRGFSTDTQYF.

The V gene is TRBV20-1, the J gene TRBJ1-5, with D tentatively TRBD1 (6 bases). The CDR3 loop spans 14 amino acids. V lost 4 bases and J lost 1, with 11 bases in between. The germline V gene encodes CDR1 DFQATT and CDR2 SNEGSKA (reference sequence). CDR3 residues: CSANRGQSNQPQHF. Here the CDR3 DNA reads TGCAGTGCTAACCGTGGACAGAGCAATCAGCCCCAGCATTTT.

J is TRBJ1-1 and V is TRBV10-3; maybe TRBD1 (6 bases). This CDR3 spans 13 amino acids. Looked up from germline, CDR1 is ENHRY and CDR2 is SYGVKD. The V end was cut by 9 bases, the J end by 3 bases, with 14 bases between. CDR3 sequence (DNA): TGTGCCATAAACAGGGCTGGGGACACTGAAGCTTTCTTT. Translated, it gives CAINRAGDTEAFF.

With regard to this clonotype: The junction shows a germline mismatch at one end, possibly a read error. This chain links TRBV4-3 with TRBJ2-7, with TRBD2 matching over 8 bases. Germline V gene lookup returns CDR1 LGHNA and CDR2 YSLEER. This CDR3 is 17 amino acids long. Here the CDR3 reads CASSHGTRGTRAYEQYF. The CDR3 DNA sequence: TGCGCTAGCAGCCACGGGACTCGCGGGACTAGAGCCTACGAGCAGTACTTC.

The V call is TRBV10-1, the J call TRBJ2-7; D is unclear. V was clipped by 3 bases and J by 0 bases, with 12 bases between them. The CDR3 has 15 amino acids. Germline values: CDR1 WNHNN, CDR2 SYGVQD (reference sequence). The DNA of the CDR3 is TGCGCCAGCAGTGAAGGCCTTGGGATCTCCTACGAGCAGTACTTC. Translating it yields CASSEGLGISYEQYF.

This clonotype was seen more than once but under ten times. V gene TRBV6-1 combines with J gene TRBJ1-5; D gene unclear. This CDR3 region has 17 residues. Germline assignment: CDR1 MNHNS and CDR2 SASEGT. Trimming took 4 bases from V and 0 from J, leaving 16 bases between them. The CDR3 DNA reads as TGTGCCAGCAGTGGGGGATCCCTAGGGTTTAGCAATCAGCCCCAGCATTTT. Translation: CASSGGSLGFSNQPQHF.

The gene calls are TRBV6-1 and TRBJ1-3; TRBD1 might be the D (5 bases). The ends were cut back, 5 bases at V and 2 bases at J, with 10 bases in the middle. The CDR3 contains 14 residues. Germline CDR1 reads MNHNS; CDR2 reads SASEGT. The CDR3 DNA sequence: TGTGCCAGCAGTCGAGGACAAGCTGGAAACACCATATATTTT. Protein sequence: CASSRGQAGNTIYF.

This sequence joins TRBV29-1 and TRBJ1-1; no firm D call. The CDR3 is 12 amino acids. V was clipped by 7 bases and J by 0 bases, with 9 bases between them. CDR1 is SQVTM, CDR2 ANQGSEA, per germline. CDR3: CSALGVNTEAFF. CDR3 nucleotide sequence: TGCAGCGCCCTCGGGGTGAACACTGAAGCTTTCTTT.

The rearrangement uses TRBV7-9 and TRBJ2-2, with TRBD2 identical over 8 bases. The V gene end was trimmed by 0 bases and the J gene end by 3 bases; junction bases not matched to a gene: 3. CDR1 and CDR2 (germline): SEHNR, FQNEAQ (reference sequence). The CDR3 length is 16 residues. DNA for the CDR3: TGTGCCAGCAGCTTAGCTGTCGGGAGGGACACCGGGGAGCTGTTTTTT. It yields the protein CASSLAVGRDTGELFF.